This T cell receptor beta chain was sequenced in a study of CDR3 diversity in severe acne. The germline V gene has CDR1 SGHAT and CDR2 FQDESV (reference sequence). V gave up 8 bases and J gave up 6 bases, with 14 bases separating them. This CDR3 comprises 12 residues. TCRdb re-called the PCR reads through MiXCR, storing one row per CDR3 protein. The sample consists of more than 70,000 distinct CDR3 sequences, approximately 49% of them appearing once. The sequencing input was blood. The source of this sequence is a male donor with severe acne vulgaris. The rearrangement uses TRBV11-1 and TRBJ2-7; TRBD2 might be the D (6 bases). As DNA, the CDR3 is TGTGCCAGCGGGGACGGGAGAGTCGAGCAGTACTTC. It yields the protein CASGDGRVEQYF.